The present TCR beta chain was sequenced within a study of shared clonotypes between healthy human individuals (dated by TCRdb to the early 2020s). With respect to the entire study: The cohort included a few men and two women between 18 and 49 years of age. Leukapheresis yielded between about 0.8 and 8.9 billion PBMCs per donor. Libraries were prepared and TCR repertoires were sequenced by different laboratories using diverse techniques, in order to increase sequencing depth and limit assay-specific biases. Blood TCR repertoires of roughly five healthy adults were deeply sequenced to estimate repertoire size and the extent of clonotype sharing between individuals.

Using the deep immunoSEQ assay, TCR CDR3 regions were amplified from genomic DNA by multiplex PCR. Extracted genomic DNA from each cell subset was distributed evenly across all wells of several immunoSEQ 96-well plates, and each plate was treated as a replicate. Each replicate PCR for unsorted PBMC received about 310 ng genomic DNA, equal to tens of thousands of T cell genomes. Ten immunoSEQ deep assay plates were used to sequence unsorted PBMC genomic DNA. Purified libraries were measured with a Qubit 3.0 fluorometer, size-checked on a Bioanalyzer 2100, and measured again with the KAPA Library Quantification kit. Every immunoSEQ 96-well plate was sequenced on a dedicated single-read 150-cycle Illumina NextSeq 550 flow cell. The authors' analysis ran thus. Because the immunoSEQ output held only junctional sequences and lacked quality scores, the filtering could not match the filtering applied to full-length reads. To assign V/J genes and CDR3, sequences were annotated using PyIR, a Python wrapper for IgBLAST v1.9, with IMGT germline references. Reads with weak V/J assignments (E-value above 1e-6), missing CDR3, stop codons, out-of-frame junctions, or ambiguous translated residues were removed. V3J clonotypes were defined by identical inferred V gene, J gene, and CDR3 amino acid sequence. Percentage overlap between repertoires was calculated by dividing the number of shared unique clonotypes by the size of the smaller repertoire. Three approaches were used to assess repertoire richness: RTK rarefaction, the Chao1 estimator, and Recon v2.1 estimates of unobserved clonotypes. TCRdb holds this immuneACCESS table with in-frame rearrangements only. Some clones are missing; in checked studies, unresolved V genes explain under half, and the rest has no known cause. The V and J calls and clone size come from that table; D and trimming were worked out from the DNA. The sample has fewer than 600,000 clones on record, 70% to 80% of them singletons. The top ten hold 9.5% to 15% of the sample.

General study outcomes and caveats: Pairwise subsampling indicated that sequencing depth was expected to affect the degree of clonotype sharing among donors. Only blood was sampled, and tissue TCR repertoires likely differ from those in blood. Because the study included a small number of donors, the genetic and exposure-history diversity represented was limited.

With regard to this clone: What this receptor recognizes is not known. No quality values exist for individual bases; no much larger clone is one base distant.

Donors were healthy HIV-negative adults with no recently reported acute infections or vaccinations. Every donor was a Caucasian adult living in Nashville, Tennessee, USA. For unsorted samples, approximately 84 million PBMCs were counted, and genomic DNA was extracted using the QIAamp DNA Blood Mini kit. Blood was collected by leukapheresis, and PBMCs were isolated by Ficoll-Histopaque density gradient centrifugation and then cryopreserved in liquid nitrogen vapor phase. The source of this sequence is a woman aged 40 to 50 in good health. Some clones in this sample may be carry-over from other donors' samples. The sample comprised PBMCs.

The CDR3 amino acid sequence is: CASSQENRKETQYF. The nucleotide sequence reads as follows: TGCGCCAGCAGCCAAGAGAACAGGAAAGAGACCCAGTACTTC. The chain is made from TRBV4-3 and TRBJ2-5, with TRBD1 perhaps the D gene, on 5 matching bases. From cysteine to phenylalanine, the CDR3 is 14 amino acids long. Left in the record is the CDR3 DNA by itself, 42 bases read in frame from the first base. V loses 0 bases of germline sequence and J loses 3 bases, and the interval between the two ends is 8 bases. Taken from the germline V gene, the CDR1 and CDR2 loops are LGHNA and YSLEER.